The rows below give T cell receptor beta chains drawn from one sample of a study of Ad26.COV2.S vaccination and SARS-CoV-2 variants. The method was immunoSEQ multiplex PCR; TCRdb's version includes in-frame clones alone and lacks a portion of them. Here the sample spans fewer than 600,000 clones, 80% to 90% being singletons. Specimen: peripheral blood, collected in a trial of Ad26.COV2.S vaccine versus placebo. All receptors come from a person aged 18-60 years who received the Ad26.COV2.S COVID-19 vaccine or a placebo. Both conserved end residues are part of each CDR3. The D gene is left open where the match is weak. Clone size is not always given. Where it is, it says once, few, many or a class for expanded clones.

J: TRBJ1-2; size: -; V: TRBV5-1; D: TRBD1; CDR3: CASSLVGQGESGYTF; DNA: TGCGCCAGCAGCTTGGTAGGACAGGGAGAGAGTGGCTACACCTTC
J: TRBJ2-7; size: -; V: TRBV5-1; D: -; CDR3: CASSLPSDSYEQYF; DNA: TGCGCCAGCAGCTTGCCCAGTGACTCCTACGAGCAGTACTTC
J: TRBJ2-7; size: -; V: TRBV18; D: -; CDR3: CASSPSKDEQYF; DNA: TGTGCCAGCTCACCTTCAAAGGACGAGCAGTACTTC
J: TRBJ2-7; size: once; V: TRBV18; D: TRBD2; CDR3: CASSPGLAGGPYEQYF; DNA: TGTGCCAGCTCACCCGGCCTAGCGGGAGGACCCTACGAGCAGTACTTC
J: TRBJ1-1; size: few; V: TRBV10-3; D: -; CDR3: CAISEFDAGTEAFF; DNA: TGTGCCATCAGTGAGTTCGATGCCGGGACTGAAGCTTTCTTT
J: TRBJ1-2; size: -; V: TRBV18; D: TRBD1; CDR3: CASSPRQGFDYGYTF; DNA: TGTGCCAGCTCACCAAGACAGGGTTTTGACTATGGCTACACCTTC
J: TRBJ2-5; size: -; V: TRBV2; D: -; CDR3: CASSEVGGLSAQYF; DNA: TGTGCCAGCAGTGAAGTTGGGGGGCTAAGCGCCCAGTACTTC
J: TRBJ1-5; size: -; V: TRBV27; D: TRBD1; CDR3: CASASTGYQPQHF; DNA: TGTGCCAGCGCCTCGACAGGGTATCAGCCCCAGCATTTT
J: TRBJ2-7; size: -; V: TRBV20-1; D: -; CDR3: CSASDTTYEQYF; DNA: TGCAGTGCTAGTGACACAACCTACGAGCAGTACTTC
J: TRBJ2-3; size: -; V: TRBV15; D: -; CDR3: CATSRVLGKSTDTQYF; DNA: TGTGCCACCAGCAGGGTACTAGGCAAAAGCACAGATACGCAGTATTTT
J: TRBJ2-2; size: -; V: TRBV24-1; D: -; CDR3: CATSDPLGVTGELFF; DNA: TGTGCCACCAGTGACCCTCTTGGGGTCACCGGGGAGCTGTTTTTT
J: TRBJ2-7; size: -; V: TRBV6-1; D: -; CDR3: CASSESPAGSYEQYF; DNA: TGTGCCAGCAGTGAATCTCCGGCAGGCTCCTACGAGCAGTACTTC
J: TRBJ1-6; size: once; V: TRBV28; D: -; CDR3: CASSFVPSPLHF; DNA: TGTGCCAGCAGTTTTGTCCCTTCACCCCTCCACTTT
J: TRBJ1-5; size: -; V: TRBV6-6; D: -; CDR3: CASSQLGSGNQPQHF; DNA: TGTGCCAGCAGTCAGTTGGGATCCGGGAACCAGCCCCAGCATTTT
J: TRBJ2-1; size: -; V: TRBV28; D: TRBD2; CDR3: CASSLATSGNHEQFF; DNA: TGTGCCAGCAGTTTAGCGACTAGCGGGAACCATGAGCAGTTCTTC
J: TRBJ1-2; size: -; V: TRBV28; D: -; CDR3: CASSLVPRGYTF; DNA: TGTGCCAGCAGTTTAGTTCCTCGTGGCTACACCTTC
J: TRBJ2-1; size: -; V: TRBV29-1; D: -; CDR3: CSVASRSYNEQFF; DNA: TGCAGCGTTGCATCCAGATCCTACAATGAGCAGTTCTTC
J: TRBJ1-5; size: -; V: TRBV6-7; D: -; CDR3: CASWVCRDQPQHF; DNA: TGTGCCAGCTGGGTCTGCAGAGATCAGCCCCAGCATTTT
J: TRBJ2-5; size: -; V: TRBV29-1; D: TRBD1; CDR3: CSVRTGGDWQTQYF; DNA: TGCAGCGTGCGAACAGGGGGCGACTGGCAGACCCAGTACTTC
J: TRBJ2-2; size: -; V: TRBV5-5; D: -; CDR3: CASSYRQNPNTGELFF; DNA: TGTGCCAGCAGCTACCGACAGAACCCGAACACCGGGGAGCTGTTTTTT
J: TRBJ1-3; size: -; V: TRBV27; D: -; CDR3: CASSQDSSSGNTIYF; DNA: TGTGCCAGCAGCCAGGACAGCTCCTCTGGAAACACCATATATTTT
J: TRBJ2-5; size: -; V: TRBV28; D: -; CDR3: CASSEGGPREETQYF; DNA: TGTGCCAGCTCAGAAGGAGGGCCGAGGGAAGAGACCCAGTACTTC